These 20 T cell receptor beta chains were sequenced from one sample in a study of CD8+ T cells in alopecia areata. RNA was extracted and reverse transcribed into cDNA as the sequencing template. Libraries were prepared by immunoSEQ multiplex PCR; TCRdb keeps only in-frame clonotypes and omits some of them. The sample lists some 160,000 clones, about two thirds occurring once. The specimen was CD8+ T cells sorted from blood. Receptors originate from a human donor in good health.

The V gene is TRBV29-1, the J gene TRBJ2-1; 8 bases map to TRBD1. The V and J ends lost 7 bases and 0 bases, in that order; junction bases with no gene match: 14. The germline gives CDR1 SQVTM, CDR2 ANQGSEA. This CDR3 is 17 amino acids long. CDR3 region: CSGGRGQGSFSYNEQFF. DNA of the CDR3: TGCAGCGGGGGCCGCGGACAGGGCTCATTCTCCTACAATGAGCAGTTCTTC.

This clone was found a few times. The chain joins TRBV20-1 to TRBJ2-7; no firm D call. The V gene lost 1 base and the J gene lost 6 bases, with 4 bases spanning the gap. The CDR3 length is 10 residues. Germline lookup yields CDR1 DFQATT and CDR2 SNEGSKA (reference sequence). The CDR3, as DNA: TGCAGTGCTAGAGTTGGCGAGCAGTACTTC. This encodes CSARVGEQYF.

J is TRBJ2-7 and V is TRBV13; D perhaps matches TRBD1 (5 bases). Germline CDR1 reads PRHDT; CDR2 reads FYEKMQ (reference sequence). Trimming took 5 bases from V and 3 from J, leaving 17 bases between them. CDR3 length: 15 residues. The CDR3 protein is CASSLSGQGSYEQYF. The CDR3 DNA follows: TGTGCCAGCAGCCTCTCCGGGCAGGGAAGCTACGAGCAGTACTTC.

This chain uses TRBV29-1 with TRBJ2-7, with 9 bases aligning to TRBD1. Trimming at V came to 4 bases and at J to 0 bases, leaving 7 bases not matched to a gene. The V gene's germline CDR1 is SQVTM and CDR2 ANQGSEA. This CDR3 has 15 amino acids. This CDR3 is CSVVPGQGSSYEQYF. Written as DNA, the CDR3 is TGCAGCGTTGTACCAGGACAGGGGAGCTCCTACGAGCAGTACTTC.

The rearrangement uses TRBV2 and TRBJ2-5; D tentatively fits TRBD1 or TRBD2 (5 bases each). The CDR3 runs to 13 residues. Germline CDR1 and CDR2: SNHLY and FYNNEI. CDR3 DNA sequence: TGTGGGGGGAGTCGTGTAGACCAAGAGACCCAGTACTTC. It yields the protein CGGSRVDQETQYF.

The V call is TRBV5-4, the J call TRBJ2-7; the D gene could be TRBD1 or TRBD2 (5 bases each). Germline loops: CDR1 SGHNT, CDR2 YYREEE (reference sequence). The CDR3 has 13 amino acids. V dropped 2 bases and J dropped 4 bases, with 10 bases sitting between them. The CDR3, as DNA: TGTGCCAGCAGCTTTAGGGACGATTACGAGCAGTACTTC. Translating gives CASSFRDDYEQYF. Combining the CDR3 with reference TRBV5-4 and TRBJ2-7 gives the whole variable domain ETGVTQSPTHLIKTRGQQVTLRCSSQSGHNTVSWYQQALGQGPQFIFQYYREEENGRGNFPPRFSGLQFPNYSSELNVNALELDDSALYLCASSFRDDYEQYFGPGTRLTVT.

This clone was recorded only once. V gene TRBV30 combines with J gene TRBJ2-1; no firm D call. Trimming cost V 2 bases and J 8 bases, with 10 bases left between them. The CDR3 length is 12 residues. The germline CDR1 and CDR2 sequences are GTSNPN and SVGIG (reference sequence). CDR3 protein: CAWSTVGYEQFF. CDR3 bases: TGTGCCTGGAGTACGGTGGGCTATGAGCAGTTCTTC. Looking up the rest from reference TRBV30 and TRBJ2-1 gives the full variable domain: SQTIHQWPATLVQPVGSPLSLECTVEGTSNPNLYWYRQAAGRGLQLLFYSVGIGQISSEVPQNLSASRPQDRQFILSSKKLLLSDSGFYLCAWSTVGYEQFFGPGTRLTVL.

Worth noting for this clone: Other DNA sequences within the sample encode an identical CDR3. This chain links TRBV29-1 with TRBJ1-1; 7 bases are a match to TRBD1. This CDR3 has 11 residues. The V segment lost 6 bases and the J segment 5 bases; nucleotides outside the gene matches: 3. From germline, CDR1 is SQVTM and CDR2 ANQGSEA. CDR3 amino acids: CSVTGRTEAFF. The CDR3 nucleotides are TGCAGCGTGACAGGGAGGACTGAAGCTTTCTTT.

The V and J genes are TRBV2 and TRBJ2-1; D gene ambiguous. Germline V lookup: CDR1 SNHLY, CDR2 FYNNEI. The CDR3 is 10 amino acids. V was trimmed by 6 bases and J by 10 bases, leaving 7 bases between them. Here the CDR3 reads CASSRYEQFF. The CDR3 DNA sequence: TGTGCCAGCAGCCGATACGAGCAGTTCTTC. Supplemented by reference TRBV2 and TRBJ2-1, the full variable domain reads EPEVTQTPSHQVTQMGQEVILRCVPISNHLYFYWYRQILGQKVEFLVSFYNNEISEKSEIFDDQFSVERPDGSNFTLKIRSTKLEDSAMYFCASSRYEQFFGPGTRLTVL.

The chain couples TRBV4-1 to TRBJ2-7; D call uncertain. Germline V gene data show CDR1 as MGHRA and CDR2 as YSYEKL. V lost 1 base and J lost 3, with 7 bases in between. The CDR3 extends over 13 amino acids. CDR3 coding DNA: TGCGCCAGCAGCCAAGCCGGTCGCTACGAGCAGTACTTC. Its protein is CASSQAGRYEQYF.

The chain couples TRBV6-6 to TRBJ2-1; TRBD2 matches at 11 bases. Germline CDR1 reads MNHNY; CDR2 reads SVGAGI (reference sequence). The CDR3 is 13 amino acids. The J segment lost 8 bases and the V segment lost 6 bases, leaving 3 bases of the junction unmatched. The chain's CDR3 is CASRVAGGDEQFF. CDR3 coding DNA: TGTGCCAGCAGAGTAGCGGGAGGGGATGAGCAGTTCTTC.

The rearrangement links TRBV5-1 to TRBJ2-7; the match to TRBD1 covers 10 bases. With V trimmed by 3 bases and J by 3 bases, 6 bases remained unmatched. The CDR3 length is 15 residues. In germline, CDR1 is SGHRS, CDR2 YFSETQ. CDR3 region: CASSSPGTGVYEQYF. CDR3 nucleotide sequence: TGCGCCAGCAGCTCACCCGGGACAGGGGTCTACGAGCAGTACTTC.

The genes are TRBV27 and TRBJ2-1; the D gene could be TRBD1 or TRBD2 (6 bases each). Germline V CDR1 and CDR2: MNHEY, SMNVEV (reference sequence). Trimming removed 6 bases from V and 1 base from J, with 22 bases in between. The CDR3 contains 18 residues. The CDR3, as DNA: TGTGCCAGCAGCCCAAAACTACAGGGTGGGAGGTCCTACAATGAGCAGTTCTTC. As protein: CASSPKLQGGRSYNEQFF.

The V gene is TRBV27, the J gene TRBJ2-7; no clear D. V dropped 7 bases and J dropped 3 bases, with 7 bases sitting between them. This CDR3 has 11 residues. Per germline, CDR1 MNHEY and CDR2 SMNVEV (reference sequence). This chain's CDR3 is CASTWSYEQYF. In DNA form, the CDR3 reads TGTGCCAGCACCTGGAGCTACGAGCAGTACTTC.

The chain is built from TRBV2 and TRBJ1-2; D is unclear. The CDR3 spans 11 residues. Germline V gene lookup returns CDR1 SNHLY and CDR2 FYNNEI. Trimming left V 6 bases short and J 6 bases short, with 8 bases between. Here the CDR3 DNA reads TGTGCCAGCAGAGGCGGGAATGGCTACACCTTC. Its translation is CASRGGNGYTF.

This chain uses TRBV5-1 with TRBJ1-1; weak D call: TRBD1 (5 bases). The germline V and J ends were trimmed by 4 bases and 1 base, with 11 bases remaining between them. This CDR3 region has 14 residues. Per germline, CDR1 SGHRS and CDR2 YFSETQ. The CDR3 protein is CASSGGPGNTEAFF. For the CDR3, the DNA is TGCGCCAGCAGCGGGGGACCCGGGAACACTGAAGCTTTCTTT.

The chain couples TRBV11-2 to TRBJ2-7; D is undetermined. V dropped 2 bases and J dropped 3 bases, with 11 bases sitting between them. This CDR3 has 14 amino acids. Germline loops: CDR1 SGHAT, CDR2 FQNNGV. The DNA for the CDR3 is TGTGCCAGCAGCTTAAGTGGGCCTAGCTACGAGCAGTACTTC. The encoded protein is CASSLSGPSYEQYF.

This clone was detected only a few times. The V call is TRBV28, the J call TRBJ2-3; D unresolved. The germline V gene has CDR1 MDHEN and CDR2 SYDVKM. The V end lost 3 bases, the J end lost 6 bases, and 7 bases lay between the germline ends. The CDR3 covers 12 residues. In DNA form, the CDR3 reads TGTGCCAGCAGTTTGCCAGTGGATACGCAGTATTTT. It is translated as CASSLPVDTQYF. Full variable domain (outside the CDR3, taken from reference TRBV28 and TRBJ2-3): DVKVTQSSRYLVKRTGEKVFLECVQDMDHENMFWYRQDPGLGLRLIYFSYDVKMKEKGDIPEGYSVSREKKERFSLILESASTNQTSMYLCASSLPVDTQYFGPGTRLTVL.

This clone was observed a handful of times. This rearrangement joins TRBV29-1 to TRBJ2-3, with D hard to call. CDR1 and CDR2 from the germline V gene are SQVTM and ANQGSEA. V dropped 6 bases and J dropped 0 bases, with 13 bases sitting between them. The CDR3 length is 14 residues. CDR3 in DNA: TGCAGCGTCATTCAAGTATCAAGCACAGATACGCAGTATTTT. Translating gives CSVIQVSSTDTQYF.

CDR3 protein: CSVWDRRTYEQYF. The CDR3 DNA sequence: TGCAGCGTATGGGACAGGCGAACCTACGAGCAGTACTTC. The chain is built from TRBV29-1 and TRBJ2-7, with TRBD1 matching over 8 bases. CDR1 and CDR2 (germline): SQVTM, ANQGSEA. This CDR3 is 13 amino acids long. V was clipped by 6 bases and J by 2 bases; unmatched bases: 6.